This TCR beta chain was recorded in a study of CD8 T cells in ankylosing spondylitis. Broader study findings: Blood from ankylosing spondylitis patients appeared to carry a characteristic roughly 8-variant TCR beta motif. Disease-linked clones were reportedly significantly enriched in matched ankylosing spondylitis synovial fluid.

This clonotype was picked up a small number of times. Antigen specificity is unknown. The CDR3 runs to 14 residues. Per germline, CDR1 SQVTM and CDR2 ANQGSEA. Trimming took off 7 bases at V and 6 bases at J, with 21 bases between the two ends. Molecular-barcoded quantitative 5'-RACE produced these TCR beta libraries. TCRdb ran MiXCR on the 5' RACE reads and lists one entry per CDR3 protein. The sample records a few hundred thousand distinct CDR3 sequences, around 8% being singletons. Sequencing used blood, either unsorted or a sorted T cell fraction (not recorded which). This clonotype originated in a male donor with ankylosing spondylitis. The V call is TRBV29-1, the J call TRBJ1-2; TRBD1 might be the D (6 bases). The CDR3 DNA follows: TGCAGCGCTCCAATACCTACAGGGTCCCATGGCTACACCTTC. As protein: CSAPIPTGSHGYTF.